This T cell receptor (beta chain) was obtained from a study of tumor-infiltrating lymphocytes in primary liver carcinoma. At the level of the study: Primary liver carcinoma, confirmed by histopathology, was surgically resected.

A primer matching the constant region was used to make TCR beta cDNA from approximately 500 ng of total RNA. It was through three nested multiplex PCR rounds of slightly modified ARM-PCR that TCR beta libraries arose. Researchers ran the first two PCR rounds for approximately 10 cycles each with TRBV1-TRBV30 forward primers and a C-beta reverse primer. TCRdb processed the multiplex PCR reads anew with MiXCR; each CDR3 protein has one entry. In the table there are fewer than 400,000 distinct CDR3 sequences, 58% of which are singletons. CDR1 is MDHEN, CDR2 SYDVKM, per germline. The V gene end was trimmed by 10 bases and the J gene end by 7 bases; junction bases not matched to a gene: 15. There are 15 residues in the CDR3. Turning to this clonotype: A much more abundant neighbour one base away suggests this may be a read error.

Unsorted whole blood yielded the blood RNA, and germline DNA was also extracted. Sequences were obtained from peripheral blood. The TCR comes from a woman under 40 with primary liver carcinoma and hepatitis B virus infection. This chain links TRBV28 with TRBJ2-7; 11 bases align to TRBD2. CDR3: CANRTATSGTTEQYF. CDR3 in DNA: TGTGCCAACAGGACAGCGACTAGCGGGACTACGGAGCAGTACTTC.